Reported below is one T cell receptor (beta chain). Its antigen is unknown. The data are from a study of cytomegalovirus exposure and HLA in healthy donors. Study information: As an earlier analysis found, roughly 180 million T cells yielded 100 million to 130 million unique TCR beta sequences.

Primers: 60 Vbeta forward and 13 Jbeta reverse. Measured with immunoSEQ multiplex PCR; TCRdb has only the in-frame clones, and not every one. Among under 200,000 clones listed, under 80% were seen once. V was clipped by 7 bases and J by 4 bases, with 17 bases between them. CDR1 is MNHEY and CDR2 is SMNVEV in the germline V gene (reference sequence). The CDR3 is 14 amino acids. Regarding donors, all were healthy bone marrow donors. Overall study results and limits: Across all donors, roughly uniform sequencing depth was an assumption of the presence/absence analyses. Among TCR beta chains, those listed as cytomegalovirus-associated numbered over 150.

The V and J genes are TRBV27 and TRBJ2-7; D might be TRBD2 (7 bases). The sample consisted of PBMCs. The source of this sequence is a female donor in good health and CMV-seronegative. The CDR3 sequence is CASNRLGGAYEQYF. In nucleotides, the CDR3 is TGTGCCAGCAACCGTCTTGGGGGGGCTTACGAGCAGTACTTC.